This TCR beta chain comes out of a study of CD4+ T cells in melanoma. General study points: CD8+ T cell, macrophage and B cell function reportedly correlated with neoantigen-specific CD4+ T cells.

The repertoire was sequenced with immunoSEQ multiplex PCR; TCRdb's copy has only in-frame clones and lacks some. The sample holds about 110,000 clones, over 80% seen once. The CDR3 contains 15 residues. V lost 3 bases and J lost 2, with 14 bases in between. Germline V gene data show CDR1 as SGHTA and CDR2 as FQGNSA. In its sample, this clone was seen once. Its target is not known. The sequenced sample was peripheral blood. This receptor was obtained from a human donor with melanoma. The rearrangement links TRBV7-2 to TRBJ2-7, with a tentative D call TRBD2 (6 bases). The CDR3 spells CASSLHGSLTYEQYF. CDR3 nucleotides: TGTGCCAGCAGCTTGCACGGGAGTTTAACCTACGAGCAGTACTTC.